The following is a TCR beta chain sequence with its context. Measured with immunoSEQ multiplex PCR; TCRdb has only the in-frame clones, and not every one. Seen here are roughly 120,000 clones, around 83% observed once, and the top ten hold roughly 7.9%. The sample originates from a study of blood T cell repertoires in COVID-19. V lost 2 bases and J lost 10; bases outside the gene matches: 14. This CDR3 region has 17 residues. Germline lookup yields CDR1 MNHEY and CDR2 SMNVEV (reference sequence). The sequenced sample was peripheral blood. The genes are TRBV27 and TRBJ2-1, with TRBD2 matching 10 bases. This clonotype was sampled from a woman aged 80 or over with active or convalescent COVID-19. CDR3: CASSLIGLAGATMEQFF. The DNA for the CDR3 is TGTGCCAGCAGTTTAATAGGTCTAGCGGGGGCGACAATGGAGCAGTTCTTC.